This entry lists 3 T cell receptor beta chains sequenced from one sample in a study of STAT3 mutations in large granular lymphocyte leukemia. Study-wide findings and caveats: Every T-LGLL patient had at least one immunodominant TCRbeta clonotype.

These receptors' antigens are unknown. Repertoires were generated with immunoSEQ multiplex PCR, while TCRdb's copy carries only in-frame clones and drops some. The sample lists fewer than 11,000 clones; 85% to 90% were seen once. The material sequenced was peripheral blood mononuclear cells. The receptors derive from a man aged 60 to 69 with T-cell large granular lymphocyte leukemia. Some clones in this sample may be carry-over from other donors' samples.

The chain combines TRBV7-2 with TRBJ2-4; 7 bases are a match to TRBD2. CDR1 SGHTA and CDR2 FQGNSA come from the germline V gene. The CDR3 extends over 14 amino acids. J was trimmed by 9 bases and V by 4 bases; bases with no gene match: 9. The CDR3 region is CASSSRGGGGIQYF. The CDR3 DNA is TGTGCCAGCAGCTCCCGTGGCGGGGGAGGCATTCAGTACTTC.

This rearrangement joins TRBV29-1 to TRBJ2-3, with D perhaps matching TRBD1 or TRBD2 (5 bases each). This CDR3 region has 15 residues. The germline V gene has CDR1 SQVTM and CDR2 ANQGSEA. The germline V and J ends were trimmed by 4 bases and 1 base, with 15 bases remaining between them. CDR3 amino acids: CSVGGERGGTDTQYF. The CDR3 coding sequence is TGCAGCGTTGGAGGGGAAAGGGGTGGCACAGATACGCAGTATTTT.

The chain links TRBV7-9 to TRBJ2-3; no definite D call. CDR3 length: 14 residues. Germline V CDR1 and CDR2: SEHNR, FQNEAQ (reference sequence). Trimming stripped 4 bases from V and 2 bases from J, with 10 bases between. CDR3 nucleotide sequence: TGTGCCAGCAGCTCAATGGGCCCCACAGATACGCAGTATTTT. It codes for CASSSMGPTDTQYF.